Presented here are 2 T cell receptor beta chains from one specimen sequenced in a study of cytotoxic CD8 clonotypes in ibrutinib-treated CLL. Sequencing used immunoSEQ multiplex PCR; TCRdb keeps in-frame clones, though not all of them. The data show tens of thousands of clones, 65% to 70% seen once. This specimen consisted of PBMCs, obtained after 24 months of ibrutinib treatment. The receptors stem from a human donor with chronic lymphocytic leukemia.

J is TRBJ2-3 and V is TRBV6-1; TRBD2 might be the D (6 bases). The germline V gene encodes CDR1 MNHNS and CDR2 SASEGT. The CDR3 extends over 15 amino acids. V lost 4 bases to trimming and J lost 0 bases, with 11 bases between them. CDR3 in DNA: TGTGCCAGCAGTGTGGCGGGAACTAGCACAGATACGCAGTATTTT. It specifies CASSVAGTSTDTQYF.

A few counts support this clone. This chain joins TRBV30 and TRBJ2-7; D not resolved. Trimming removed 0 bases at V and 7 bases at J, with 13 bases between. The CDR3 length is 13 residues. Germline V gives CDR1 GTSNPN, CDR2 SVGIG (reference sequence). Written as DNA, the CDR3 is TGTGCCTGGAGTGTAGGGCCGCCAGGTGAGCAGTACTTC. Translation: CAWSVGPPGEQYF.